These 9 T cell receptor beta chains were all obtained from the same sample, sequenced in a study of T cells in Graves' hyperthyroidism and ophthalmopathy. The CDR3 regions of TCR beta were amplified from RNA transcripts. The primer set for the first-round RT-PCR of the TCR CDR3 was HTBI. Using its own MiXCR run on the multiplex PCR reads, TCRdb lists one record per CDR3 protein. The table shows hundreds of thousands of distinct CDR3 sequences, with roughly a sixth occurring only once. Sequencing used blood. The receptors here all came from a woman aged 18 to 35 with Graves' hyperthyroidism.

V gene TRBV7-8 combines with J gene TRBJ1-1, with 8 bases matching TRBD1. With 6 bases clipped from V and 0 bases from J, the junction kept 3 bases outside the gene matches. The CDR3 runs 14 residues. Germline lookup yields CDR1 SGHVS and CDR2 FQNEAQ. The CDR3 bases are TGTGCCAGCAGAAAGACAGGGGTGAACACTGAAGCTTTCTTT. Its translation: CASRKTGVNTEAFF.

This clonotype was observed a handful of times. This rearrangement joins TRBV6-1 to TRBJ1-3, with no clear D. V lost 2 bases and J 1 base, leaving 9 bases between the germline ends. The V gene's germline CDR1 is MNHNS and CDR2 SASEGT. The CDR3 runs to 15 residues. CDR3 DNA sequence: TGTGCCAGCAGTGAACCCCCGCCGTCTGGAAACACCATATATTTT. It yields the protein CASSEPPPSGNTIYF.

This clonotype appeared many times. The chain couples TRBV5-1 to TRBJ2-7, with 11 bases fitting TRBD2. The CDR3 is 16 residues long. J lost 3 bases, V lost 0 bases, and 5 bases had no gene match. Germline V gives CDR1 SGHRS, CDR2 YFSETQ. The CDR3 DNA reads as TGCGCCAGCAGCTTGGCGTCTACTAGCGGGAGCTACGAGCAGTACTTC. Protein product: CASSLASTSGSYEQYF.

This clonotype was seen many times. The chain uses TRBV20-1 and TRBJ2-5, with D maybe TRBD2 (9 bases). Per the germline V gene, CDR1 is DFQATT and CDR2 is SNEGSKA (reference sequence). The CDR3 runs to 14 residues. Here the CDR3 DNA reads TGCAGCGCAGGGGGCGGGGGGGGCCAAGAGACCCAGTACTTC. Translation gives CSAGGGGGQETQYF.

This clonotype has a handful of counts. The chain links TRBV4-3 to TRBJ1-6; 9 bases fit TRBD1. The trim removed 0 bases at V and 10 bases at J, leaving 7 bases unmatched. This CDR3 region has 16 residues. Per germline, CDR1 LGHNA and CDR2 YSLEER. Here the CDR3 DNA reads TGCGCCAGCAGCCAAGATCCCGCGGACAGGGGATCACCCCTCCACTTT. Translated, it gives CASSQDPADRGSPLHF.

The CDR3 DNA follows: TGTGCCAGCAGTGAAACGTTCTGGGCCAGGGGGTCGAATCAGCCCCAGCATTTT. Its translation is CASSETFWARGSNQPQHF. This chain uses TRBV6-1 with TRBJ1-5; 7 nucleotides agree with TRBD1. The V gene's germline CDR1 is MNHNS and CDR2 SASEGT. The ends lost 2 bases at V and 4 bases at J; junction bases unmatched: 14. The CDR3 extends over 18 amino acids.

A single count supports this clonotype. The rearrangement joins TRBV20-1 to TRBJ1-2; D not resolved. CDR3 length: 12 residues. Between the trimmed V and J ends, which lost 1 base and 4 bases, there was a span of 7 bases. Germline V CDR1 and CDR2: DFQATT, SNEGSKA (reference sequence). The chain's CDR3 is CSARARGYGYTF. The CDR3, as DNA: TGCAGTGCTAGAGCCCGTGGCTATGGCTACACCTTC.

The chain combines TRBV2 with TRBJ2-5; a possible D gene is TRBD2 (5 bases). The CDR3 runs to 15 residues. Per germline, CDR1 SNHLY and CDR2 FYNNEI. Trimming took 5 bases from V and 1 from J, leaving 14 bases between them. The CDR3 DNA sequence: TGTGCCAGCAGTAGCTGCGGGTCAACCCAAGAGACCCAGTACTTC. Residues: CASSSCGSTQETQYF.

This clonotype was recorded many times. For the CDR3, the DNA is TGTGCCAGCAGGACTCTGGGGAATGAGCAGTTCTTC. Translated, it gives CASRTLGNEQFF. The V and J genes are TRBV28 and TRBJ2-1; the D is unclear. Germline V CDR1 and CDR2: MDHEN, SYDVKM. Trimming stripped 6 bases from V and 7 bases from J, with 10 bases between. The CDR3 runs to 12 residues. The variable domain in full, with the rest retrieved from reference TRBV28 and TRBJ2-1, is DVKVTQSSRYLVKRTGEKVFLECVQDMDHENMFWYRQDPGLGLRLIYFSYDVKMKEKGDIPEGYSVSREKKERFSLILESASTNQTSMYLCASRTLGNEQFFGPGTRLTVL.